This T cell receptor (beta chain) was recorded in a study of blood T cell repertoires in COVID-19. TCRdb keeps only in-frame clones here, not all; method: immunoSEQ multiplex PCR. The data contain 200,000 to 300,000 clones, around nine tenths of them seen just once; the ten biggest clones take up roughly 1.9%. The CDR3 is 14 residues long. Germline lookup yields CDR1 DFQATT and CDR2 SNEGSKA (reference sequence). The ends were cut back, 3 bases at V and 10 bases at J, with 21 bases in the middle. V is TRBV20-1 and J is TRBJ1-1; possibly TRBD1 for D (5 bases). The specimen sequenced was peripheral blood. This clonotype originated in a man aged 25 to 40 with active or convalescent COVID-19. CDR3 region: CSASLLEGGVRAFF. The CDR3 nucleotides read TGCAGTGCTAGTTTGTTGGAGGGAGGGGTTCGAGCTTTCTTT.